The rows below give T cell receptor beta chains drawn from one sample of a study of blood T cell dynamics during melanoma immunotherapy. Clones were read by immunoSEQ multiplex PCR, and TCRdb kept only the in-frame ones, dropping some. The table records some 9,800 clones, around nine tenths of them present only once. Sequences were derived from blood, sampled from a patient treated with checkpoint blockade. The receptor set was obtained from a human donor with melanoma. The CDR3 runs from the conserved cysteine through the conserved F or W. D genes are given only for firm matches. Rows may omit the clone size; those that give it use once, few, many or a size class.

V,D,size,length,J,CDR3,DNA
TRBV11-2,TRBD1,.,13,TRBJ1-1,CASSRDREGGAFF,TGTGCCAGCAGCCGGGACAGGGAGGGTGGGGCTTTCTTT
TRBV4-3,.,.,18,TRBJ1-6,CASSLQGRKTAHNSPLHF,TGCGCCAGCAGCCTCCAAGGAAGAAAGACTGCCCATAATTCACCCCTCCACTTT
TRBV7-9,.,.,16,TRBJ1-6,CASRTRESSYNSPLHF,TGTGCCAGCAGGACGAGGGAAAGCTCCTATAATTCACCCCTCCACTTT
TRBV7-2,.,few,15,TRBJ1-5,CASSLAVGLNQPQHF,TGTGCCAGCAGCTTAGCCGTAGGGTTGAATCAGCCCCAGCATTTT
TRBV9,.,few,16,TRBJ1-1,CASSAGNTGFDTEAFF,TGTGCCAGCAGCGCAGGTAATACAGGGTTCGACACTGAAGCTTTCTTT
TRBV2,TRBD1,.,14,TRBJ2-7,CASSVTGGAYEQYF,TGTGCCAGCAGCGTGACAGGGGGTGCCTACGAGCAGTACTTC
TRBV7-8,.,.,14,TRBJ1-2,CASSLGPRDYGYTF,TGTGCCAGCAGCTTAGGACCCCGGGACTATGGCTACACCTTC
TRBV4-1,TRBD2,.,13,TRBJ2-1,CASSPPTSTEQFF,TGCGCCAGCAGCCCCCCGACTAGCACGGAGCAGTTCTTC
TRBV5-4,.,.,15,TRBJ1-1,CASSLHWTENTEAFF,TGTGCCAGCAGCTTGCACTGGACAGAGAACACTGAAGCTTTCTTT
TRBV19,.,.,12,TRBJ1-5,CASTSFNQPQHF,TGTGCCAGTACCTCGTTCAATCAGCCCCAGCATTTT
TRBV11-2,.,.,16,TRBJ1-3,CASSWSRGLSGNTIYF,TGTGCCAGCAGCTGGAGCCGGGGCCTATCCGGAAACACCATATATTTT
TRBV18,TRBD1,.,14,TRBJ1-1,CASSQDRKNTEAFF,TGTGCCAGCTCCCAGGACAGGAAGAACACTGAAGCTTTCTTT
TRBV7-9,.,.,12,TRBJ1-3,CASSLSALSIYF,TGTGCCAGCAGCTTATCGGCCCTTTCCATATATTTT
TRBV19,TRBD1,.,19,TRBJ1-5,CASSIPLGTGGISNQPQHF,TGTGCCAGTAGTATCCCCCTGGGGACAGGGGGCATTAGCAATCAGCCCCAGCATTTT
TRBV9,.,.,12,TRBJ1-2,CASSEGNYGYTF,TGTGCCAGCAGCGAGGGTAACTATGGCTACACCTTC
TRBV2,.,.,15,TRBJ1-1,CASSEGGGGYTEAFF,TGTGCCAGCAGTGAAGGTGGGGGGGGGTATACTGAAGCTTTCTTT
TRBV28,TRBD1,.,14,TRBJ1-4,CASSSGQGSEKLFF,TGTGCCAGCAGTTCGGGACAGGGCTCTGAAAAACTGTTTTTT
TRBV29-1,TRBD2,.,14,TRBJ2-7,CSVVTSGISYEQYF,TGCAGCGTGGTGACTAGCGGGATCTCCTACGAGCAGTACTTC
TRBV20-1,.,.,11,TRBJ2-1,CSATRSGEQFF,TGCAGTGCTACCAGGAGCGGTGAGCAGTTCTTC
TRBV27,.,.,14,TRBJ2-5,CASSLKGSQETQYF,TGTGCCAGCAGTTTAAAGGGGTCCCAAGAGACCCAGTACTTC
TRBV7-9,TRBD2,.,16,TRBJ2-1,CASSQTTSGSGNEQFF,TGTGCCAGCAGCCAAACGACTAGCGGGAGTGGTAATGAGCAGTTCTTC
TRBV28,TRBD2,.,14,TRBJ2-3,CASRVAGDTDTQYF,TGTGCCAGCCGTGTGGCGGGAGACACAGATACGCAGTATTTT
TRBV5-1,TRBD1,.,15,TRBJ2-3,CASSFGTGWGDTQYF,TGCGCCAGCAGCTTCGGGACAGGGTGGGGGGATACGCAGTATTTT
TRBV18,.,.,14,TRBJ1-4,CASSPQGLIEKLFF,TGTGCCAGCTCACCACAGGGGCTAATAGAAAAACTGTTTTTT
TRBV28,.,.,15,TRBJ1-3,CATSGTPSSGNTIYF,TGTGCCACCTCCGGGACTCCCAGCTCTGGAAACACCATATATTTT
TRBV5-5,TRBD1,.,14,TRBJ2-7,CASSFRQGSYEQYF,TGTGCCAGCAGCTTCCGACAGGGGAGTTACGAGCAGTACTTC
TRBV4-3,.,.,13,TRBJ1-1,CASSQGGPKEAFF,TGCGCCAGCAGCCAAGGGGGCCCTAAAGAAGCTTTCTTT
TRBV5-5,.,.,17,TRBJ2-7,CASSLRAGSGNSYEQYF,TGTGCCAGCAGCTTGCGAGCCGGGTCGGGCAACTCCTACGAGCAGTACTTC
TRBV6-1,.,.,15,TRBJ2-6,CASNIRGSGANVLTF,TGTGCCAGCAACATTCGAGGCTCTGGGGCCAACGTCCTGACTTTC
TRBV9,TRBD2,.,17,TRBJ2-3,CASSAPRAGASTDTQYF,TGTGCCAGCAGCGCCCCCCGGGCGGGAGCTAGCACAGATACGCAGTATTTT